These 3 T cell receptor beta chains were all obtained from the same sample, sequenced in a study of CD8 T cells in ankylosing spondylitis. TCRdb reprocessed the 5' RACE reads via MiXCR and lists one record per CDR3 protein. This table holds roughly 200,000 distinct CDR3 sequences, approximately 24% found once. Sequences were obtained from blood, either unsorted or a sorted T cell fraction (not recorded which). The source is a male donor with ankylosing spondylitis or in good health (not recorded which).

This clonotype was detected only a few times. The chain is built from TRBV20-1 and TRBJ2-7; D might be TRBD1 (5 bases). Per the germline V gene, CDR1 is DFQATT and CDR2 is SNEGSKA (reference sequence). The length of the CDR3 is 11 residues. Trimming took 4 bases from V and 5 from J, leaving 9 bases between them. As DNA, the CDR3 is TGCAGTGCTACAGGGTACGACGAGCAGTACTTC. This sequence encodes CSATGYDEQYF.

This clonotype appeared many times. V is TRBV12-3 or TRBV12-4 and J is TRBJ1-2, with 9 bases identical to TRBD1. CDR3 length equals 14 residues. With 6 bases clipped from V and 5 bases from J, the junction kept 7 bases outside the gene matches. For the CDR3, the DNA is TGTGCCAGCAGCCCGACAGGGGGGTTATATGGCTACACCTTC. It codes for CASSPTGGLYGYTF.

The rearrangement links TRBV7-3 to TRBJ1-1; D unclear. The germline V and J ends were trimmed by 5 bases and 0 bases, with 7 bases remaining between them. CDR1 and CDR2 (germline): SGHTA, FQGTGA. CDR3 length equals 13 residues. CDR3 coding DNA: TGTGCCAGCAGCATGGGAGTGAACACTGAAGCTTTCTTT. It translates to CASSMGVNTEAFF. The full variable domain, completed using reference TRBV7-3 and TRBJ1-1, is GAGVSQTPSNKVTEKGKYVELRCDPISGHTALYWYRQSLGQGPEFLIYFQGTGAADDSGLPNDRFFAVRPEGSVSTLKIQRTERGDSAVYLCASSMGVNTEAFFGQGTRLTVV.